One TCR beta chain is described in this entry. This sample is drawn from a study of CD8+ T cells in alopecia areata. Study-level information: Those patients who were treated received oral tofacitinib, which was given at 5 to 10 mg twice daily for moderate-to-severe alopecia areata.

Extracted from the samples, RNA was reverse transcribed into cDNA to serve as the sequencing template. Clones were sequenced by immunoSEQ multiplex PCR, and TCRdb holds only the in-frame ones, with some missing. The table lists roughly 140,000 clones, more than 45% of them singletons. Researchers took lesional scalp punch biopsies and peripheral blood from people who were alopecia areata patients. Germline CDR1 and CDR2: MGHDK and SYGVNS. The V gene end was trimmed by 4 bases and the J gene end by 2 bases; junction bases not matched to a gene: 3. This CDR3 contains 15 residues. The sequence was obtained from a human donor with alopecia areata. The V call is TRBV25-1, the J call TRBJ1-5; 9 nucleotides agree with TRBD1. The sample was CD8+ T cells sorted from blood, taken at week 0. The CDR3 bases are TGTGCCAGCAGTGCCCGGACAGGGGGCAATCAGCCCCAGCATTTT. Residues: CASSARTGGNQPQHF.